Shown below are 22 T cell receptor beta chains from a single sample sequenced in a study of blood T cell repertoires in COVID-19. Repertoires were generated with immunoSEQ multiplex PCR, while TCRdb's copy carries only in-frame clones and drops some. The table includes a few hundred thousand clones, around 89% detected once. Sequencing was carried out using peripheral blood. Every receptor here comes from a woman in her 30s with COVID-19, enrolled during active disease.

The chain carries TRBV27 and TRBJ1-6, with 7 nucleotides matching TRBD1. Germline lookup yields CDR1 MNHEY and CDR2 SMNVEV (reference sequence). The CDR3 runs to 13 residues. Unmatched junction bases numbered 5, after V lost 5 bases and J lost 10 bases. The DNA of the CDR3 is TGTGCCAGCAGTGACAGGGTCTGGTCACCCCTCCACTTT. Amino acid sequence: CASSDRVWSPLHF.

The gene calls are TRBV11-2 and TRBJ1-1; D unclear. V lost 3 bases to trimming and J lost 8 bases, with 7 bases between them. This CDR3 has 11 amino acids. The germline CDR1 and CDR2 sequences are SGHAT and FQNNGV. This CDR3 is CASSLSREAFF. DNA for the CDR3: TGTGCCAGCAGCTTGAGCAGGGAAGCTTTCTTT.

The rearrangement links TRBV19 to TRBJ1-5, with D perhaps TRBD1 (6 bases). Trimming removed 11 bases at V and 6 bases at J, with 20 bases between. CDR3 length: 14 amino acids. Germline V gene sequence: CDR1 LNHDA, CDR2 SQIVND (reference sequence). This CDR3 reads CACSAILGAQPQHF. CDR3 bases: TGTGCCTGCTCGGCGATTCTGGGGGCTCAGCCCCAGCATTTT.

This clone qualifies as large. The chain couples TRBV19 to TRBJ2-2; possible D gene TRBD2, 5 bases. Trimming pared 7 bases from V and 4 bases from J, leaving 16 bases between. CDR1 is LNHDA and CDR2 is SQIVND in the germline V gene (reference sequence). The CDR3 extends over 15 amino acids. CDR3 DNA: TGTGCCAGTACGTACTACGCCGCGGGCACCGGGGAGCTGTTTTTT. Protein product: CASTYYAAGTGELFF.

This clone appeared a single time. The gene calls are TRBV25-1 and TRBJ2-1; perhaps TRBD1 as D (6 bases). There are 15 residues in the CDR3. V was clipped by 5 bases and J by 3 bases, with 14 bases between them. Germline assignment: CDR1 MGHDK and CDR2 SYGVNS. The CDR3 DNA follows: TGTGCCAGCAGTACGTCACAACAGGGCTACAATGAGCAGTTCTTC. This gives the protein CASSTSQQGYNEQFF.

This chain links TRBV6-5 with TRBJ2-3, with TRBD1 as a possible D gene (8 bases). This CDR3 has 14 amino acids. V dropped 8 bases and J dropped 1 base, with 13 bases sitting between them. CDR1 is MNHEY and CDR2 is SVGAGI in the germline V gene. CDR3 bases: TGTGCCAGCGGGGGGGGACAGGGCACAGATACGCAGTATTTT. Translation: CASGGGQGTDTQYF.

This clone appeared a few times. The rearrangement joins TRBV6-2 or TRBV6-3 to TRBJ1-5; D is perhaps TRBD1 (6 bases). Germline values: CDR1 MNHEY, CDR2 SVGEGT. Between the trimmed V and J ends, which lost 2 bases and 1 base, there was a span of 18 bases. This CDR3 contains 18 residues. The CDR3 bases are TGTGCCAGCAGTTACCGGGACATGGGTAGAGGAAGCAATCAGCCCCAGCATTTT. It codes for CASSYRDMGRGSNQPQHF.

The chain couples TRBV11-3 to TRBJ1-5; D remains ambiguous. V dropped 5 bases and J dropped 0 bases, with 11 bases sitting between them. Germline loops: CDR1 SGHNT, CDR2 YENEEA. The CDR3 is made up of 15 amino acids. The CDR3 loop is CASSPDGDSNQPQHF. The CDR3 bases are TGTGCCAGCAGCCCCGACGGAGATAGCAATCAGCCCCAGCATTTT.

V and J are TRBV6-2 or TRBV6-3 and TRBJ2-1; 9 bases agree with TRBD1. The CDR3 extends over 17 amino acids. V was clipped by 3 bases and J by 8 bases; unmatched bases: 14. Germline loops: CDR1 MNHEY, CDR2 SVGEGT. The CDR3 region is CASSYMSGTGFWDEQFF. The DNA for the CDR3 is TGTGCCAGCAGTTATATGTCAGGGACAGGGTTTTGGGATGAGCAGTTCTTC.

The V and J genes are TRBV5-4 and TRBJ1-1, with TRBD1 identical over 9 bases. The CDR3 runs 14 residues. Germline trimming cut 4 bases from V and 6 bases from J; bases unmatched to any gene: 7. Germline V CDR1 and CDR2: SGHNT, YYREEE (reference sequence). The CDR3 nucleotides are TGTGCCAGCAGCAAGGGACAGGGAGGCCCTGAAGCTTTCTTT. Translation gives CASSKGQGGPEAFF.

The CDR3 region is CASSLGDRGRTYGYTF. Here the CDR3 DNA reads TGTGCCAGCAGCTTAGGTGACAGGGGGCGGACCTATGGCTACACCTTC. The chain combines TRBV7-2 with TRBJ1-2; 10 nucleotides agree with TRBD1. Germline V lookup: CDR1 SGHTA, CDR2 FQGNSA. V gave up 1 base and J gave up 4 bases; unmatched junction bases: 6. The CDR3 is 16 residues long.

J is TRBJ2-1 and V is TRBV4-3; 9 nucleotides line up with TRBD2. With V trimmed by 2 bases and J by 2 bases, 10 bases remained unmatched. This CDR3 comprises 18 residues. Germline CDR1 and CDR2: LGHNA and YSLEER. The CDR3 coding sequence is TGCGCCAGCAGCCAAATCACCTTGAGCGGGAGGCCCTACAATGAGCAGTTCTTC. Translated: CASSQITLSGRPYNEQFF.

The V and J genes are TRBV9 and TRBJ2-1; 7 bases agree with TRBD2. V was pared by 7 bases and J by 9 bases, with 4 bases of the junction left unmatched. The CDR3 consists of 11 residues. Germline values: CDR1 SGDLS, CDR2 YYNGEE. In nucleotides, the CDR3 is TGTGCCAGCGGGGGAGGGGTTGAGCAGTTCTTC. Translation gives CASGGGVEQFF.

The V and J genes are TRBV7-2 and TRBJ1-2, with D maybe TRBD1 (5 bases). Trimming removed 0 bases at V and 4 bases at J, with 6 bases between. CDR1 and CDR2 (germline): SGHTA, FQGNSA. This CDR3 is built from 13 residues. The DNA for the CDR3 is TGTGCCAGCAGCTTAGCAGGGGCCTATGGCTACACCTTC. Translated, it gives CASSLAGAYGYTF.

This clone was seen just once. This chain connects TRBV29-1 to TRBJ2-7; TRBD1 matches at 7 bases. J lost 5 bases, V lost 4 bases, and 5 bases had no gene match. The length of the CDR3 is 12 residues. Germline-derived CDR1 and CDR2 are SQVTM and ANQGSEA. The DNA for the CDR3 is TGCAGCGTTGGAAACAGGGGCCACGAGCAGTACTTC. It yields the protein CSVGNRGHEQYF.

This chain uses TRBV6-4 with TRBJ2-3, with TRBD1 as a possible D gene (6 bases). In germline, CDR1 is MRHNA, CDR2 SNTAGT. The CDR3 is 14 amino acids. The V end was cut by 0 bases, the J end by 2 bases, with 6 bases between. CDR3: CASSDSGATDTQYF. DNA of the CDR3: TGTGCCAGCAGTGACTCGGGGGCCACAGATACGCAGTATTTT.

This clone was counted between two and nine times. V gene TRBV11-2 combines with J gene TRBJ1-1; D possibly corresponds to TRBD1 (6 bases). Trimming cost V 4 bases and J 7 bases, with 13 bases left between them. Germline V gives CDR1 SGHAT, CDR2 FQNNGV. This CDR3 is built from 13 residues. The CDR3 DNA reads TGTGCCAGCAGCTATTCACAGGGTATTGAAGCTTTCTTT. Amino acids: CASSYSQGIEAFF. Variable domain in full (rest from reference TRBV11-2 and TRBJ1-1): EAGVAQSPRYKIIEKRQSVAFWCNPISGHATLYWYQQILGQGPKLLIQFQNNGVVDDSQLPKDRFSAERLKGVDSTLKIQPAKLEDSAVYLCASSYSQGIEAFFGQGTRLTVV.

The chain employs TRBV7-8 and TRBJ2-1, with 9 nucleotides matching TRBD2. Losses at the gene ends were 5 bases for V and 4 bases for J; bases not matched to a gene: 12. This CDR3 region has 17 residues. Germline V CDR1 and CDR2: SGHVS, FQNEAQ. The CDR3 DNA sequence: TGTGCCAGCAGCCGCGGGGGGGCGGGAGCAGGATACAATGAGCAGTTCTTC. As protein: CASSRGGAGAGYNEQFF. Variable domain in full (rest from reference TRBV7-8 and TRBJ2-1): GAGVSQSPRYKVAKRGQDVALRCDPISGHVSLFWYQQALGQGPEFLTYFQNEAQLDKSGLPSDRFFAERPEGSVSTLKIQRTQQEDSAVYLCASSRGGAGAGYNEQFFGPGTRLTVL.

This clone showed up just a few times. This sequence joins TRBV6-6 and TRBJ2-3; 7 bases match TRBD2. V was pared by 6 bases and J by 4 bases, with 13 bases of the junction left unmatched. Germline V gene data show CDR1 as MNHNY and CDR2 as SVGAGI (reference sequence). The length of the CDR3 is 16 residues. DNA for the CDR3: TGTGCCAGCAGCACCACCAGCGGGGCCCCCCCAGATACGCAGTATTTT. It specifies CASSTTSGAPPDTQYF.

The chain combines TRBV6-5 with TRBJ2-1, with D possibly matching TRBD2 (6 bases). This CDR3 spans 15 amino acids. V gave up 0 bases and J gave up 2 bases, with 8 bases separating them. From germline, CDR1 is MNHEY and CDR2 SVGAGI. The DNA for the CDR3 is TGTGCCAGCAGTTACTCGGGACTTCCCTACAATGAGCAGTTCTTC. It encodes CASSYSGLPYNEQFF.

The V and J genes are TRBV19 and TRBJ2-1, with D maybe TRBD2 (6 bases). With 1 base removed from V and 8 bases from J, the gap between germline ends came to 12 bases. The germline CDR1 and CDR2 sequences are LNHDA and SQIVND (reference sequence). This CDR3 spans 14 amino acids. The CDR3 loop is CASSIGGESDEQFF. CDR3 sequence (DNA): TGTGCCAGTAGTATAGGCGGGGAGAGCGATGAGCAGTTCTTC.

CDR3 bases: TGTGCCAGCAGTGTGCTCTCAGGCACCGGGGAGCTGTTTTTT. Translating gives CASSVLSGTGELFF. V gene TRBV2 combines with J gene TRBJ2-2, with no clear D. There are 14 residues in the CDR3. The germline V gene has CDR1 SNHLY and CDR2 FYNNEI. V was pared by 4 bases and J by 4 bases, with 10 bases between.